These 8 T cell receptor beta chains were sequenced from one sample in a study of neurological immune-mediated disorders. Sample time point: longitudinal time-point 3. Each CDR3 protein gets one entry after TCRdb re-called the 5' RACE reads with MiXCR. Here the sample spans 95,000 to 110,000 distinct CDR3 sequences, approximately 11% being singletons. Sequenced input: PBMCs. The receptors here all came from a female donor with HTLV-1-associated myelopathy (HAM/TSP).

This clonotype was recorded a few times. The rearrangement joins TRBV27 to TRBJ1-4, with 9 positions matching TRBD1. Germline values: CDR1 MNHEY, CDR2 SMNVEV (reference sequence). There are 18 residues in the CDR3. The V segment lost 4 bases and the J segment 7 bases; nucleotides outside the gene matches: 16. The chain's CDR3 is CASSSPGQGLDVGEKLFF. The CDR3 DNA is TGTGCCAGCAGTTCTCCGGGACAGGGCCTGGATGTAGGTGAAAAACTGTTTTTT.

CDR3 in amino acids: CASSLDRPNIQPQHF. In DNA, the CDR3 is TGTGCCAGCAGCCTGGACAGGCCCAATATCCAGCCCCAGCATTTT. This chain connects TRBV6-6 to TRBJ1-5, with TRBD1 matching over 7 bases. The CDR3 sequence is 15 residues long. Looked up from germline, CDR1 is MNHNY and CDR2 is SVGAGI (reference sequence). Trimming at V came to 6 bases and at J to 7 bases, leaving 12 bases not matched to a gene.

This clonotype has a count of ten or more. V and J are TRBV12-3 or TRBV12-4 and TRBJ2-5; TRBD2 is a possible D gene (5 bases). V gave up 1 base and J gave up 1 base, with 7 bases separating them. This CDR3 has 14 residues. The chain's CDR3 is CASSLGRGQETQYF. CDR3 in DNA: TGTGCCAGCAGTTTAGGCCGGGGCCAAGAGACCCAGTACTTC.

This clonotype was recorded at least ten times. The chain links TRBV12-3 or TRBV12-4 to TRBJ2-3; 12 bases line up with TRBD2. After removal of 6 bases from V and 5 bases from J, the junction contained 6 bases not matched to a gene. The CDR3 length is 15 residues. The DNA for the CDR3 is TGTGCCAGCAGCCCCGGACTAGCGGGGATAGATACGCAGTATTTT. Translated, it gives CASSPGLAGIDTQYF.

This clonotype was seen ten or more times. The J gene is TRBJ1-3, the V gene TRBV12-3 or TRBV12-4, with a weak D call TRBD1 (5 bases). The CDR3 totals 16 residues. V gave up 6 bases and J gave up 2 bases, with 17 bases separating them. CDR3 nucleotides: TGTGCCAGCAGAACCACATCAGGGAAGCCTGGAAACACCATATATTTT. Its protein is CASRTTSGKPGNTIYF.

This clonotype was seen only a few times. The V gene is TRBV7-2, the J gene TRBJ2-1; the D gene is possibly TRBD2 (5 bases). Germline V lookup: CDR1 SGHTA, CDR2 FQGNSA. Trimming removed 2 bases at V and 12 bases at J, with 11 bases between. This CDR3 region has 12 residues. DNA for the CDR3: TGTGCCAGCAGCTTAACGAGGGCTCGGCAGTTCTTC. It is translated as CASSLTRARQFF.

This clonotype was detected a few times. For the CDR3, the DNA is TGCGCCAGCAGATTCGACAGGGGAGACTACAATGAGCAGTTCTTC. It encodes CASRFDRGDYNEQFF. The chain combines TRBV5-1 with TRBJ2-1; 8 positions agree with TRBD1. The ends lost 5 bases at V and 3 bases at J; junction bases unmatched: 7. Germline assignment: CDR1 SGHRS and CDR2 YFSETQ. The length of the CDR3 is 15 residues.

The V call is TRBV6-5, the J call TRBJ2-7, with TRBD2 as a possible D gene (6 bases). The V and J ends lost 4 bases and 3 bases respectively, with 10 bases between them. The germline CDR1 and CDR2 sequences are MNHEY and SVGAGI. This CDR3 region has 13 residues. CDR3 in DNA: TGTGCCAGCAGTTCCCAGGACTACTACGAGCAGTACTTC. Translated, it gives CASSSQDYYEQYF.